This T cell receptor (beta chain) is from a study of B cell selection in AIRE deficiency. Regarding the study as a whole: With only TCRbeta sequenced, roughly 40% of shared healthy Treg sequences overlapped Tconv. Patient Tconv cells held roughly 33% of Treg sequences shared by healthy donors. Healthy donors alone shared roughly 32% of a few thousand Treg sequences; patients alone around 8.5%. Patient Tconv and Treg cells showed healthy-like TCRBV usage, CDR3 length, diversity.

Sorting defined conventional CD4 T cells as CD4+CD127+. J gave up 6 bases and V 3 bases, and 6 bases lay outside the gene matches. Germline CDR1 SGHRS, CDR2 YFSETQ. This CDR3 is 14 amino acids long. The table came from immunoSEQ multiplex PCR; TCRdb's copy has only in-frame clones and leaves some out. The sample lists roughly 25,000 clones, nearly 98% occurring once. On this clone: Its antigen is currently unknown.

The rearrangement uses TRBV5-1 and TRBJ2-7, with 10 bases that match TRBD1. This TCR derives from a human donor with AIRE deficiency. Sequencing was performed on conventional CD4+ T cells sorted from PBMCs. The CDR3 sequence: CASSSGQGFSEQYF. For the CDR3, the DNA is TGCGCCAGCAGCTCGGGACAGGGGTTCTCCGAGCAGTACTTC.